The table lists the clone carrying this TCR beta chain with a few counts. This entry belongs to a study of OX40 agonist ivuxolimab in advanced cancers. Whole-study context: As their treatment, patients were administered ivuxolimab, an agonistic anti-OX40 (CD134) antibody.

Using immunoSEQ multiplex PCR, the repertoire was profiled, and TCRdb retains in-frame clones only, with some absent. The repertoire has some 70,000 clones, about 89% of them found once; the top ten carry 2% to 2.5%. Germline values: CDR1 GTSNPN, CDR2 SVGIG (reference sequence). The V end lost 1 base, the J end lost 1 base, and 5 bases lay between the germline ends. This CDR3 is built from 13 residues. The starting material was CD4+ or CD8+ T cells sorted from blood, obtained in a trial of the OX40 agonist ivuxolimab. This chain joins TRBV30 and TRBJ1-5, with D unclear. This sequence was found in an adult with an advanced solid tumor such as melanoma, head and neck, liver or kidney cancer. The CDR3 protein is CAWSADSNQPQHF. The CDR3 DNA reads as TGTGCCTGGAGTGCAGACAGCAATCAGCCCCAGCATTTT.